This T cell receptor beta chain was observed in a study of neurological immune-mediated disorders. Synthesis of cDNA was performed by 5'RACE using 10-nucleotide random UMIs. In TCRdb, the 5' RACE reads were re-called with MiXCR into one record per CDR3 protein. The sample contains tens of thousands of distinct CDR3 sequences, around 3.1% of which appear only once. This clonotype was observed many times. Time point in this sample: longitudinal time-point 1 (baseline). The unsorted libraries were prepared from 2 million PBMCs (stored at -80 C). There are 15 residues in the CDR3. Germline-derived CDR1 and CDR2 are SGHTA and FQGNSA. J lost 5 bases, V lost 2 bases, and 8 bases had no gene match.

The sample consisted of PBMCs. J is TRBJ2-7 and V is TRBV7-2; 8 nucleotides line up with TRBD1. This receptor was taken from a woman aged 55-69 years with multiple sclerosis. In DNA, the CDR3 is TGTGCCAGCAGCTTAAATCCCGGACAGGGCGACGAGCAGTACTTC. Translating it yields CASSLNPGQGDEQYF.